This T cell receptor (beta chain) was recovered during a study of T-cell memory formation after mild COVID-19. Each CDR3 protein is one row after TCRdb ran MiXCR on the 5' RACE reads. The sample yields nearly 350,000 distinct CDR3 sequences, under 15% seen once. Trimming stripped 1 base from V and 7 bases from J, with 4 bases between. The CDR3 runs to 12 residues. CDR1 and CDR2 from the germline V gene are SGHTA and FQGNSA. There are many counts of this clonotype. Sequencing was carried out using PBMCs or a T cell subset sorted from them (not recorded which). This TCR was sampled from a man aged 18 to 29 who had mild COVID-19 (a few samples of this study predate the infection). Cell type and time point are not known. This sequence joins TRBV7-2 and TRBJ2-2; D is ambiguous. The CDR3 sequence: CASSLVGGELFF. The DNA for the CDR3 is TGTGCCAGCAGCTTAGTTGGCGGGGAGCTGTTTTTT.